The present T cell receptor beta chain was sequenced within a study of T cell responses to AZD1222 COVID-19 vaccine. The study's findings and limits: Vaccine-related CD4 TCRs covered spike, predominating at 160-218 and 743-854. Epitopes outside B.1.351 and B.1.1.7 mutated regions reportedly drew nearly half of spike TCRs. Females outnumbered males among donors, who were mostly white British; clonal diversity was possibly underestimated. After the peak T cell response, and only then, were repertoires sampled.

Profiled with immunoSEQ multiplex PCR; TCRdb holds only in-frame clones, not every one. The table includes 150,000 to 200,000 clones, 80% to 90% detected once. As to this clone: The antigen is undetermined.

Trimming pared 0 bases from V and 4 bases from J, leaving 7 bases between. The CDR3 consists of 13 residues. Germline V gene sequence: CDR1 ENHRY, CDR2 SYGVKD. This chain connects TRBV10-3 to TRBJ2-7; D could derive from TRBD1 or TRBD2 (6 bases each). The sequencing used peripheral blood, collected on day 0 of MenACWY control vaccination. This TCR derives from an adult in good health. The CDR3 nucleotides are TGTGCCATCAGTGAGTCAGGGGGGTACGAGCAGTACTTC. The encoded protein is CAISESGGYEQYF.